Listed here is a single T cell receptor beta chain. Its antigen is unidentified. The entry originates in a study of tumor-infiltrating lymphocytes in localized non-small cell lung cancer. As for the study in general: The cohort mixed smokers and never-smokers, several histologies, and some post-neoadjuvant-chemotherapy samples. Points from the study as a whole: Technical variation could not be separated from intratumor heterogeneity here.

This table comes from immunoSEQ multiplex PCR, and its TCRdb copy is limited to in-frame clones, with some not included. The sample contains roughly 14,000 clones, more than 60% of which appear only once. With 6 bases clipped from V and 1 base from J, the junction kept 1 base outside the gene matches. The CDR3 length is 15 residues. Germline lookup yields CDR1 SNHLY and CDR2 FYNNEI. This sequence joins TRBV2 and TRBJ2-6; 9 bases are a match to TRBD1. The sequencing input was lung tumor tissue. The clonotype originates from a human donor with non-small cell lung cancer. CDR3: CASRGQGSGANVLTF. In DNA, the CDR3 is TGTGCCAGCAGGGGACAGGGATCTGGGGCCAACGTCCTGACTTTC. Combining the CDR3 with reference TRBV2 and TRBJ2-6 gives the whole variable domain EPEVTQTPSHQVTQMGQEVILRCVPISNHLYFYWYRQILGQKVEFLVSFYNNEISEKSEIFDDQFSVERPDGSNFTLKIRSTKLEDSAMYFCASRGQGSGANVLTFGAGSRLTVL.